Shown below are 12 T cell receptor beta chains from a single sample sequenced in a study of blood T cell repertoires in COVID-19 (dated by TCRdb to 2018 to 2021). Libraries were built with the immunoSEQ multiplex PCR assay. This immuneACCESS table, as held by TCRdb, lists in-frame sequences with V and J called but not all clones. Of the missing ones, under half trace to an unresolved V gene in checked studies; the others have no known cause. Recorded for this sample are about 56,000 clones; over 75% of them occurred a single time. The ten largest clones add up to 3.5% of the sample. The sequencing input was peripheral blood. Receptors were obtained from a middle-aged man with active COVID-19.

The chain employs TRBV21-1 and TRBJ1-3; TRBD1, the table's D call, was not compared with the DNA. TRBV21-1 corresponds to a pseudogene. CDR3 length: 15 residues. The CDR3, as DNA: TGTGCCAGCAGCACTGCAGGGCCCTCTGGAAACACCATATATTTT. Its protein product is CASSTAGPSGNTIYF.

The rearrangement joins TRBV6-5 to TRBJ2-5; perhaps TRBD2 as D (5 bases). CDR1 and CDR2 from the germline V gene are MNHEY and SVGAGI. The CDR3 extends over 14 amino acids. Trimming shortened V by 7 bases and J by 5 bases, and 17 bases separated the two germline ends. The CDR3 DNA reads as TGTGCCAGCACAGACCGGGCCCGAGGGGAGACCCAGTACTTC. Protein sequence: CASTDRARGETQYF.

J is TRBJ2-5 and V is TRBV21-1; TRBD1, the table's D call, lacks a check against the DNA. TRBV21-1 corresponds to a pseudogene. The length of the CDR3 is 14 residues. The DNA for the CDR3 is TGTGCCAGCGCCAGACAGGGAGTGGGAGAGACCCAGTACTTC. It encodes CASARQGVGETQYF.

The CDR3 DNA reads as TGCAGCGTCCTTCCCGGTGGGGGGGGCGCCTTGGAGACCCAGTACTTC. Translation gives CSVLPGGGGALETQYF. The chain recombines TRBV29-1 with TRBJ2-5; the D gene is possibly TRBD2 (7 bases). Trimming removed 6 bases from V and 5 bases from J, with 25 bases in between. The CDR3 is 16 residues long. Germline-derived CDR1 and CDR2 are SQVTM and ANQGSEA.

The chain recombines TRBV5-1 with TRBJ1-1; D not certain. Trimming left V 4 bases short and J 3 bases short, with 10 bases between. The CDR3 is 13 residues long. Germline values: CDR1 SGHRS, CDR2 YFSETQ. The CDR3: CASSEDWDTEAFF. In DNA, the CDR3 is TGCGCCAGCAGCGAAGACTGGGACACTGAAGCTTTCTTT.

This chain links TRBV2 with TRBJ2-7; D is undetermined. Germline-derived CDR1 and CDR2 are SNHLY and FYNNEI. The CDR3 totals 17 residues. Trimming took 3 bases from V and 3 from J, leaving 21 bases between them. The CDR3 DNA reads TGTGCCAGCAGTGAGGTGGAATTCAGCGACCGTCACTACGAGCAGTACTTC. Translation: CASSEVEFSDRHYEQYF.

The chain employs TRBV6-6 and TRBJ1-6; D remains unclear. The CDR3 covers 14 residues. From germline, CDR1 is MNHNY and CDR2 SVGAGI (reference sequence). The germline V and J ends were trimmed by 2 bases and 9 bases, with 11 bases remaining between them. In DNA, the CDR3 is TGTGCCAGCAGTTACCCCGAAGGAGGTTCACCCCTCCACTTT. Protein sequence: CASSYPEGGSPLHF.

The CDR3 protein is CASSFGGASTEAFF. The CDR3 coding sequence is TGTGCCAGCAGCTTTGGGGGGGCGAGCACTGAAGCTTTCTTT. This sequence joins TRBV5-4 and TRBJ1-1; a possible D gene is TRBD1 (6 bases). The CDR3 is made up of 14 amino acids. V was cut by 2 bases and J by 4 bases, with 12 bases left in between. CDR1 is SGHNT, CDR2 YYREEE, per germline (reference sequence).

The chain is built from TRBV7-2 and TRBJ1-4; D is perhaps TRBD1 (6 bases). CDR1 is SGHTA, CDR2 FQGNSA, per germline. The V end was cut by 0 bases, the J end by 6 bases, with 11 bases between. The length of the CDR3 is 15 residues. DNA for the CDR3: TGTGCCAGCAGCTTAGCGGGGGGGGCGTATGAAAAACTGTTTTTT. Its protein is CASSLAGGAYEKLFF.

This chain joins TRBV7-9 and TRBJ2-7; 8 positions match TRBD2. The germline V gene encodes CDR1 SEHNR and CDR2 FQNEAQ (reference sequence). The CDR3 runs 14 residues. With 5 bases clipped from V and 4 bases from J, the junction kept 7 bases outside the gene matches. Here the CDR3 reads CASSPGGGQYEQYF. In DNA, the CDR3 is TGTGCCAGCAGCCCCGGGGGGGGGCAATACGAGCAGTACTTC. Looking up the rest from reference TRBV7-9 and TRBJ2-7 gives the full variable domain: DTGVSQNPRHKITKRGQNVTFRCDPISEHNRLYWYRQTLGQGPEFLTYFQNEAQLEKSRLLSDRFSAERPKGSFSTLEIQRTEQGDSAMYLCASSPGGGQYEQYFGPGTRLTVT.

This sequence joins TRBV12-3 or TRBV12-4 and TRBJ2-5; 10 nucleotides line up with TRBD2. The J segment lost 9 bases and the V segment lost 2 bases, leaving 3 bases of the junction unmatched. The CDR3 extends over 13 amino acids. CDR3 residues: CASSLSGGAPQYF. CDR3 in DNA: TGTGCCAGCAGTTTAAGCGGGGGGGCCCCCCAGTACTTC.

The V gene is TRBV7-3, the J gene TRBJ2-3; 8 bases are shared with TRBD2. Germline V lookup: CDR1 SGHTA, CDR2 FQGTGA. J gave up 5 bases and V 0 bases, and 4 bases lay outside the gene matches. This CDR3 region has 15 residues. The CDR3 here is CASSLTGGAVDTQYF. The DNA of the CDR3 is TGTGCCAGCAGCTTAACCGGGGGGGCCGTAGATACGCAGTATTTT.